The 26 T cell receptor beta chains below come from one sample, sequenced in a study of tumor-infiltrating lymphocytes in oesophageal squamous cell carcinoma. MiXCR, applied by TCRdb to the PCR reads, yields one record per CDR3 protein. The sample gives fewer than 7,500 distinct CDR3 sequences, about 14% of which show up once; under 20% is in the top ten. The source material was esophageal tumor tissue. The receptors derive from a male donor with esophageal squamous cell carcinoma.

In this sample, this clonotype turned up a few times. The rearrangement links TRBV2 to TRBJ2-3; TRBD2 agrees at 7 bases. Per the germline V gene, CDR1 is SNHLY and CDR2 is FYNNEI. CDR3 length: 14 amino acids. Trimming cost V 6 bases and J 3 bases; bases outside gene matches: 6. Written as DNA, the CDR3 is TGTGCCAGCAGACGGGGGGTTTTGACAGATACGCAGTATTTT. Translation: CASRRGVLTDTQYF.

This clonotype was seen repeatedly, ten times or more. The rearrangement uses TRBV6-1 and TRBJ1-2, with TRBD1 matching over 8 bases. The germline V gene has CDR1 MNHNS and CDR2 SASEGT. V was clipped by 6 bases and J by 0 bases; unmatched bases: 6. The CDR3 consists of 15 residues. CDR3 sequence reads: CASSPEDRANYGYTF. The CDR3 DNA follows: TGTGCCAGCAGCCCGGAGGACAGGGCTAACTATGGCTACACCTTC.

In its sample, this clonotype is medium-sized. The J gene is TRBJ2-3, the V gene TRBV24-1; D tentatively reads TRBD1 or TRBD2 (6 bases each). The CDR3 runs 15 residues. The germline CDR1 and CDR2 sequences are KGHDR and SFDVKD. V lost 3 bases and J 1 base, leaving 10 bases between the germline ends. CDR3 amino acids: CATSDEGGRTDTQYF. The CDR3, as DNA: TGTGCCACCAGTGATGAAGGGGGGCGCACAGATACGCAGTATTTT.

This clonotype is termed medium-sized (0.01 to 0.1%). V and J are TRBV11-2 and TRBJ2-1; D remains ambiguous. V was cut by 1 base and J by 5 bases, with 6 bases left in between. The CDR3 has 13 amino acids. Germline loops: CDR1 SGHAT, CDR2 FQNNGV. CDR3 sequence reads: CASSLALHNEQFF. The CDR3 coding sequence is TGTGCCAGCAGCTTAGCCCTCCACAATGAGCAGTTCTTC. Based on the CDR3 plus reference TRBV11-2 and TRBJ2-1, the full variable domain is EAGVAQSPRYKIIEKRQSVAFWCNPISGHATLYWYQQILGQGPKLLIQFQNNGVVDDSQLPKDRFSAERLKGVDSTLKIQPAKLEDSAVYLCASSLALHNEQFFGPGTRLTVL.

At least ten counts were recorded for this clonotype. This clone may be a read error of a much larger clone one base away. This sequence joins TRBV10-2 and TRBJ2-5; D perhaps matches TRBD2 (6 bases). Trimming took 7 bases from V and 11 from J, leaving 20 bases between them. The CDR3 covers 13 residues. Germline-derived CDR1 and CDR2 are WSHSY and SAAADI. CDR3 sequence reads: CASNRQDYNEQYF. The CDR3 DNA follows: TGCGCCAGCAACCGCCAGGACTACAATGAGCAGTACTTC.

This clonotype was seen repeatedly, ten times or more. The chain recombines TRBV6-1 with TRBJ2-1; 11 bases line up with TRBD2. This CDR3 has 16 amino acids. Trimming at V came to 5 bases and at J to 5 bases, leaving 8 bases not matched to a gene. Germline-derived CDR1 and CDR2 are MNHNS and SASEGT. The CDR3 loop is CASSPALAGANNEQFF. The DNA of the CDR3 is TGTGCCAGCAGTCCCGCACTAGCGGGGGCAAACAATGAGCAGTTCTTC.

This clonotype qualifies as medium-sized (0.01 to 0.1%). The chain uses TRBV7-2 and TRBJ2-7; tentative D call: TRBD1 (6 bases). Germline V gives CDR1 SGHTA, CDR2 FQGNSA. The ends were cut back, 6 bases at V and 4 bases at J, with 16 bases in the middle. CDR3 length equals 14 residues. The CDR3 region has the DNA TGTGCCAGCAGGCCTCGGGACACGGTATACGAGCAGTACTTC. Protein: CASRPRDTVYEQYF.

The chain couples TRBV27 to TRBJ1-1; D perhaps matches TRBD1 (5 bases). V shed 5 bases and J shed 5 bases, with 15 bases lying between them. Per the germline V gene, CDR1 is MNHEY and CDR2 is SMNVEV (reference sequence). The CDR3 contains 14 residues. CDR3 sequence: CASSTGHPLTEAFF. The CDR3 nucleotides are TGTGCCAGCAGTACCGGACATCCCCTGACTGAAGCTTTCTTT.

This clonotype is medium-sized (0.01 to 0.1%). This sequence joins TRBV7-2 and TRBJ1-5; no firm D call. The CDR3 has 15 amino acids. Germline-derived CDR1 and CDR2 are SGHTA and FQGNSA. V lost 3 bases and J 0 bases, leaving 9 bases between the germline ends. As DNA, the CDR3 is TGTGCCAGCAGCTTGGGAGGGTATAGCAATCAGCCCCAGCATTTT. Protein: CASSLGGYSNQPQHF.

This clonotype has only a few counts. This chain connects TRBV6-1 to TRBJ1-2, with D hard to call. The CDR3 consists of 12 residues. In germline, CDR1 is MNHNS, CDR2 SASEGT. V lost 6 bases and J lost 8, with 13 bases in between. CDR3 nucleotide sequence: TGTGCCAGCAGATCCGCAGGAGGCGGCTACACCTTC. Residues: CASRSAGGGYTF.

This clonotype appeared many times. The limits of the CDR3 on the DNA are not certain, so only TCRdb's listed CDR3 is given. This CDR3 is CASSLYSYGLWLHLRF. The V gene is TRBV7-8, the J gene TRBJ2-6; TRBD2 is the table's D call, not checked against the DNA. A total of 16 residues make up the CDR3, ends included. Per the germline V gene, CDR1 is SGHVS and CDR2 is FQNEAQ.

This clonotype was observed a few times. V gene TRBV12-3 or TRBV12-4 combines with J gene TRBJ1-2; 9 bases align to TRBD1. The junction had 6 bases not matched to a gene; V was cut back by 6 bases and J by 4 bases. This CDR3 has 14 amino acids. The CDR3: CASRGQGLGYGYTF. CDR3 DNA: TGTGCCAGCAGAGGACAGGGGCTCGGCTATGGCTACACCTTC.

About this clonotype itself: The conserved phenylalanine or tryptophan normally closing the CDR3 is absent here, so this likely arose from a read error. The limits of the CDR3 on the DNA are not certain, so only TCRdb's listed CDR3 is given. The chain has TRBV7-3 and TRBJ2-6; no check of the table's D call, TRBD2, against the DNA was made. The germline CDR1 and CDR2 sequences are SGHTA and FQGTGA. The CDR3 has 21 amino acids, counting both end residues. CDR3 protein: CASSTSGGTSGGALNEQFFGA.

This clonotype was picked up many times. This chain uses TRBV24-1 with TRBJ1-1; D gene uncertain. Per germline, CDR1 KGHDR and CDR2 SFDVKD. Trimming stripped 7 bases from V and 4 bases from J, with 12 bases between. The CDR3 runs 13 residues. The CDR3: CATRERGGTEAFF. DNA of the CDR3: TGTGCCACCAGAGAGAGAGGAGGCACTGAAGCTTTCTTT.

At least ten counts were recorded for this clonotype. The CDR3: CASSSYSGGAGANVLTF. The CDR3 DNA sequence: TGCGCCAGCAGCTCGTATTCAGGGGGCGCTGGGGCCAACGTCCTGACTTTC. The J gene is TRBJ2-6, the V gene TRBV5-1; TRBD1 matches 8 bases. The CDR3 has 17 residues. CDR1 is SGHRS, CDR2 YFSETQ, per germline. J was trimmed by 2 bases and V by 3 bases; bases with no gene match: 7. The full variable domain, with the rest looked up from reference TRBV5-1 and TRBJ2-6, is KAGVTQTPRYLIKTRGQQVTLSCSPISGHRSVSWYQQTPGQGLQFLFEYFSETQRNKGNFPGRFSGRQFSNSRSEMNVSTLELGDSALYLCASSSYSGGAGANVLTFGAGSRLTVL.

This clonotype is medium-sized. The V call is TRBV6-1, the J call TRBJ2-1, with D possibly called TRBD1 or TRBD2 (5 bases each). Trimming cost V 7 bases and J 1 base, with 11 bases left between them. Germline V gene data show CDR1 as MNHNS and CDR2 as SASEGT. The CDR3 consists of 14 residues. DNA of the CDR3: TGTGCCAGCACCCATGGGGGTTCCTACAATGAGCAGTTCTTC. Its translation: CASTHGGSYNEQFF.

At least ten counts were recorded for this clonotype. The J gene is TRBJ2-7, the V gene TRBV7-9, with D perhaps TRBD1 (5 bases). CDR3 length equals 14 residues. V was trimmed by 5 bases and J by 7 bases, leaving 18 bases between them. Germline loops: CDR1 SEHNR, CDR2 FQNEAQ (reference sequence). CDR3 in DNA: TGTGCCAGCAGCCCCCCTAGACAGAGCAGTGAGCAGTACTTC. As protein: CASSPPRQSSEQYF. The full variable domain, in which reference TRBV7-9 and TRBJ2-7 provide the parts outside the CDR3, is DTGVSQNPRHKITKRGQNVTFRCDPISEHNRLYWYRQTLGQGPEFLTYFQNEAQLEKSRLLSDRFSAERPKGSFSTLEIQRTEQGDSAMYLCASSPPRQSSEQYFGPGTRLTVT.

This chain uses TRBV9 with TRBJ1-1; D is uncertain. Trimming stripped 0 bases from V and 0 bases from J, with 9 bases between. This CDR3 is 15 amino acids long. Per germline, CDR1 SGDLS and CDR2 YYNGEE. Here the CDR3 reads CASSVEGNMNTEAFF. The CDR3 nucleotides are TGTGCCAGCAGCGTAGAAGGTAACATGAACACTGAAGCTTTCTTT.

This clonotype came up a few times. Here the CDR3 omits its conserved ending phenylalanine or tryptophan, so a read error is the likely source. The DNA is left out, because the CDR3 cannot be placed on it with certainty; the CDR3 is given as TCRdb lists it. The chain recombines TRBV7-6 with TRBJ2-7; the D call TRBD1 from the table was never checked on the DNA. The CDR3 is 18 residues long, ends included. Germline values: CDR1 SGHVS, CDR2 FNYEAQ. CDR3 amino acids: CASSSDPGPGDSPLHFGN.

This clonotype was counted many times. This clone may be a read error of a much larger clone one base away. V and J are TRBV5-5 and TRBJ2-5; the match to TRBD1 covers 9 bases. CDR1 and CDR2 (germline): SGHKS, YYEKEE (reference sequence). V was clipped by 2 bases and J by 11 bases; unmatched bases: 16. CDR3 length: 16 residues. The CDR3 nucleotides are TGTGCCAGCAGCTTACCAACAGGGGGCCTCTACAATGAGCAGTACTTC. Residues: CASSLPTGGLYNEQYF.

This clonotype was seen many times. It may be a read error: a sequence one base away is much more abundant. The chain combines TRBV2 with TRBJ2-7; possibly TRBD1 for D (6 bases). In germline, CDR1 is SNHLY, CDR2 FYNNEI. CDR3 length: 14 residues. Trimming removed 0 bases from V and 7 bases from J, with 13 bases in between. For the CDR3, the DNA is TGTGCCAGCAGTGAAGCTGTAGGGGGAGATGAGCAGTACTTC. This gives the protein CASSEAVGGDEQYF. Full variable domain (outside the CDR3, taken from reference TRBV2 and TRBJ2-7): EPEVTQTPSHQVTQMGQEVILRCVPISNHLYFYWYRQILGQKVEFLVSFYNNEISEKSEIFDDQFSVERPDGSNFTLKIRSTKLEDSAMYFCASSEAVGGDEQYFGPGTRLTVT.

Of note for this clonotype: The conserved closing phenylalanine or tryptophan is absent in this CDR3, likely reflecting a read error. This chain links TRBV7-4 with TRBJ2-3; no firm D call. Between the trimmed V and J ends, which lost 5 bases and 4 bases, there was a span of 4 bases. Looked up from germline, CDR1 is SGHVT and CDR2 is SQSDAQ. The CDR3 is 11 residues long. The CDR3 reads CASSDPDTQYL. The CDR3 coding sequence is TGTGCCAGCAGCGATCCAGATACGCAGTATTTG.

As for this clonotype: No conserved phenylalanine or tryptophan ends this CDR3, so it is likely a read error. The DNA is omitted, as the CDR3 cannot be located on it reliably, and the CDR3 follows TCRdb's listing. The rearrangement joins TRBV24-1 to TRBJ2-5; the tabulated D call, TRBD1, remains unverified against the DNA. The CDR3 region is 15 residues in length, termini included. CDR1 is KGHDR and CDR2 is SFDVKD in the germline V gene. The CDR3 spells CATSDLTGVGYTFGS.

This clonotype is labeled medium-sized. The V call is TRBV28, the J call TRBJ2-5; 11 nucleotides line up with TRBD1. CDR3 length equals 18 residues. In germline, CDR1 is MDHEN, CDR2 SYDVKM. V was pared by 3 bases and J by 5 bases, with 14 bases of the junction left unmatched. CDR3 loop: CASSFPLGTGGLLETQYF. The CDR3 DNA sequence: TGTGCCAGCAGTTTTCCCTTGGGGACAGGGGGATTGTTGGAGACCCAGTACTTC.

V usage is TRBV14 and J usage is TRBJ1-1; unclear D gene. CDR3 size: 12 residues. V dropped 1 base and J dropped 4 bases, with 4 bases sitting between them. Germline lookup yields CDR1 SGHDN and CDR2 FVKESK. The CDR3 spells CASSQAGTEAFF. The CDR3 nucleotides read TGTGCCAGCAGCCAAGCGGGCACTGAAGCTTTCTTT.

This clonotype was found many times. V gene TRBV5-4 combines with J gene TRBJ2-2, with D hard to call. This CDR3 region has 13 residues. Germline V CDR1 and CDR2: SGHNT, YYREEE (reference sequence). Deletions cut 1 base from V and 2 bases from J, with 3 bases between. The CDR3 here is CASSLRNTGELFF. The CDR3 DNA reads TGTGCCAGCAGCTTGCGTAACACCGGGGAGCTGTTTTTT. Variable domain in full (rest from reference TRBV5-4 and TRBJ2-2): ETGVTQSPTHLIKTRGQQVTLRCSSQSGHNTVSWYQQALGQGPQFIFQYYREEENGRGNFPPRFSGLQFPNYSSELNVNALELDDSALYLCASSLRNTGELFFGEGSRLTVL.